The 2 T cell receptor beta chains listed next were all sequenced from one sample in a study of T cell repertoires in cytomegalovirus infection. Using its own MiXCR run on the reads, TCRdb lists one record per CDR3 protein. The table lists roughly 240,000 distinct CDR3 sequences, about 7% of them singletons. Sequencing was performed on PBMCs. The receptors here all came from a human donor in good health (CMV status not recorded). Some clones in this sample may be carry-over from other donors' samples.

This clonotype showed up many times. V gene TRBV20-1 combines with J gene TRBJ1-5; D may be TRBD1 (6 bases). This CDR3 region has 14 residues. Germline-derived CDR1 and CDR2 are DFQATT and SNEGSKA (reference sequence). The V end lost 4 bases, the J end lost 1 base, and 11 bases lay between the germline ends. The CDR3 DNA is TGCAGTGCTACCCCGGACAGCAGCAATCAGCCCCAGCATTTT. It yields the protein CSATPDSSNQPQHF.

The chain employs TRBV18 and TRBJ1-1, with no clear D. The V and J ends lost 4 bases and 7 bases respectively, with 7 bases between them. In germline, CDR1 is KGHSH, CDR2 LQKENI. The CDR3 sequence is 11 residues long. The CDR3 bases are TGTGCCAGCTCACAGGGATATGAAGCTTTCTTT. Its translation is CASSQGYEAFF. The variable domain in full, completed from reference TRBV18 and TRBJ1-1, reads NAGVMQNPRHLVRRRGQEARLRCSPMKGHSHVYWYRQLPEEGLKFMVYLQKENIIDESGMPKERFSAEFPKEGPSILRIQQVVRGDSAAYFCASSQGYEAFFGQGTRLTVV.